This TCR beta chain was documented in a study of T cell changes during pregnancy in multiple sclerosis. Sequenced by immunoSEQ multiplex PCR; TCRdb stores in-frame clones only, minus some. The table records nearly 50,000 clones, 94% of them present only once. The CDR3 covers 17 residues. The V segment lost 6 bases and the J segment 3 bases; nucleotides outside the gene matches: 10. The germline gives CDR1 SNHLY, CDR2 FYNNEI. The source is a female donor with multiple sclerosis, enrolled in a pregnancy study. The sample was CD4+ T cells from peripheral blood mononuclear cells, taken in the first trimester of pregnancy. The chain couples TRBV2 to TRBJ2-3; TRBD2 matches 12 bases. The CDR3 nucleotides are TGTGCCAGCAGGGAAAGGGAACTAGCGGGAGGAACAGATACGCAGTATTTT. It encodes CASRERELAGGTDTQYF.